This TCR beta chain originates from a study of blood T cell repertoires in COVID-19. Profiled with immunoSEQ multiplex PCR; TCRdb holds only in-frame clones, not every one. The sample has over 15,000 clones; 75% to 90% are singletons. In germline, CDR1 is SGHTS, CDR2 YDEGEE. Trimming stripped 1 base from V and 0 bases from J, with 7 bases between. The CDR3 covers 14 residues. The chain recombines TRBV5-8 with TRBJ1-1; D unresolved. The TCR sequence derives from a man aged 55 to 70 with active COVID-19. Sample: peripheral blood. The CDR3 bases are TGTGCCAGCAGCTTGCCAGACTTGAACACTGAAGCTTTCTTT. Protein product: CASSLPDLNTEAFF.